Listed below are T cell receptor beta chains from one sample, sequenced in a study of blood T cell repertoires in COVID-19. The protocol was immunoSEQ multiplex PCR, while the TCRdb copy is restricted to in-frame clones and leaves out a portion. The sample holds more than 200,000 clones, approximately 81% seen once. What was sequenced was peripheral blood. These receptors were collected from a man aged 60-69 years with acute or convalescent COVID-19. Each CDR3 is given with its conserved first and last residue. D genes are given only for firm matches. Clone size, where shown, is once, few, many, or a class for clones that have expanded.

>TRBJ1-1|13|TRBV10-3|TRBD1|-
CAIRTGGVTEAFF
TGTGCCATTAGGACAGGGGGGGTGACTGAAGCTTTCTTT
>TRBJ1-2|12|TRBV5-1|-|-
CASREGVYGYTF
TGCGCCAGCAGGGAAGGAGTCTATGGCTACACCTTC
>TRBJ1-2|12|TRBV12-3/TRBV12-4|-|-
CASSPNFGGYTF
TGTGCCAGCAGCCCCAACTTCGGGGGCTACACCTTC
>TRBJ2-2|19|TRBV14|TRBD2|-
CASSQGGSGSIGPAGELFF
TGTGCCAGCAGCCAAGGCGGTAGCGGGAGTATTGGACCAGCCGGGGAGCTGTTTTTT
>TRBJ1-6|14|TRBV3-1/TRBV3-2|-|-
CASSQIARDSPLHF
TGTGCCAGCAGCCAAATTGCGAGGGATTCACCCCTCCACTTT
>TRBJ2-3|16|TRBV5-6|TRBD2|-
CASSRTSGGAADTQYF
TGTGCCAGCAGCAGGACTAGCGGGGGGGCGGCAGATACGCAGTATTTT
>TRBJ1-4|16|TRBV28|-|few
CASSLSHRSSNEKLFF
TGTGCCAGCAGTCTTTCACACAGGAGTTCTAATGAAAAACTGTTTTTT
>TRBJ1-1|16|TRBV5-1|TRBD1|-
CASNRGQGWMNTEAFF
TGCGCCAGCAACCGAGGACAGGGTTGGATGAACACTGAAGCTTTCTTT
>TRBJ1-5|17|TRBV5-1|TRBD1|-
CASSPRDRDPLRQPQHF
TGCGCCAGCAGCCCCCGGGACAGGGACCCCTTGAGACAGCCCCAGCATTTT
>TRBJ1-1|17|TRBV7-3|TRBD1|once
CASSLVSTGGYNTEAFF
TGTGCCAGCAGCTTAGTCTCTACAGGGGGATATAACACTGAAGCTTTCTTT
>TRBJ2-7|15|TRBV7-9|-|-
CASSLGVPGLYEQYF
TGTGCCAGCAGCTTAGGAGTACCAGGTCTCTACGAGCAGTACTTC
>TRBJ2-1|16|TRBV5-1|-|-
CASSPNSGDLYNEQFF
TGCGCCAGCAGCCCGAATAGCGGCGATCTGTACAATGAGCAGTTCTTC
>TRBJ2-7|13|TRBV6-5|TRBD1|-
CASGQGPEYEQYF
TGTGCCAGCGGACAGGGTCCTGAGTACGAGCAGTACTTC
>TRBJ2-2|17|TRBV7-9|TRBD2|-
CASSFGAGEGGTGELFF
TGTGCCAGCAGCTTCGGAGCGGGAGAGGGGGGCACCGGGGAGCTGTTTTTT
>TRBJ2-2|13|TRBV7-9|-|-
CASSHTGSGELFF
TGTGCCAGCAGCCACACAGGGTCCGGGGAGCTGTTTTTT
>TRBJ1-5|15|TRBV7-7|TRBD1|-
CASITGDVSNQPQHF
TGTGCTAGCATTACAGGGGATGTTAGCAATCAGCCCCAGCATTTT
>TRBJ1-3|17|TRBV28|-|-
CASSLGYRGSSGNTIYF
TGTGCCAGCAGTTTAGGCTATAGGGGGAGCTCTGGAAACACCATATATTTT
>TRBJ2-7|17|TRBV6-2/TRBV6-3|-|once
CASSYSTGSPRVYEQYF
TGTGCCAGCAGTTACTCGACTGGGTCGCCCAGAGTCTACGAGCAGTACTTC
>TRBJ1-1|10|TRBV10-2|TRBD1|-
CASSQGGAFF
TGCGCCAGCAGTCAGGGGGGAGCTTTCTTT
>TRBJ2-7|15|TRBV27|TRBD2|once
CASSPGTSVTYEQYF
TGTGCCAGCAGTCCCGGGACTAGCGTAACCTACGAGCAGTACTTC
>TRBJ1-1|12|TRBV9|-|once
CASSRMNTEAFF
TGTGCCAGCAGCCGTATGAACACTGAAGCTTTCTTT
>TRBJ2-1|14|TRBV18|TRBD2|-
CASSPGTSYNEQFF
TGTGCCAGCTCACCTGGGACTAGTTACAATGAGCAGTTCTTC
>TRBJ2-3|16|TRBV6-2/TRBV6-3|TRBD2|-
CASSYGLAGDTDTQYF
TGTGCCAGCAGTTACGGACTAGCGGGAGACACAGATACGCAGTATTTT
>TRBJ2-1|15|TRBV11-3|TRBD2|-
CASSYSGLAGDEQFF
TGTGCCAGCAGCTATTCAGGACTAGCGGGAGATGAGCAGTTCTTC
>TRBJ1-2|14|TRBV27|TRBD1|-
CASSRTGATYGYTF
TGTGCCAGCAGTAGGACAGGGGCGACCTATGGCTACACCTTC
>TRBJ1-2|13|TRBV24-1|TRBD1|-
CATSDLTGNGYTF
TGTGCCACCAGTGACCTGACAGGGAATGGCTACACCTTC
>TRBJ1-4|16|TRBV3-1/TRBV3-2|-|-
CASSQDLGVTNEKLFF
TGTGCCAGCAGCCAAGATTTGGGAGTAACTAATGAAAAACTGTTTTTT
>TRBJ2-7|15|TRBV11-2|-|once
CASSLADSLAYEQYF
TGTGCCAGCAGCTTAGCAGACAGTTTGGCGTACGAGCAGTACTTC
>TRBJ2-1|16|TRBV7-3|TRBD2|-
CASSWGTSGRRNEQFF
TGTGCCAGCAGCTGGGGGACTAGCGGGAGGAGGAATGAGCAGTTCTTC
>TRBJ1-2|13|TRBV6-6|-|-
CASSYGGDYGYTF
TGTGCCAGCAGTTACGGAGGTGACTATGGCTACACCTTC
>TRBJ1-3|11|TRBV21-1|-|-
CASRGGNTIYF
TGTGCCTCGAGGGGGGGAAACACCATATATTTT
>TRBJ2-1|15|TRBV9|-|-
CASSGERADRNEQFF
TGTGCCAGCTCTGGGGAGAGGGCGGATAGGAATGAGCAGTTCTTC
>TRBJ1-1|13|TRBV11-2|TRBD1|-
CASSRQGRTEAFF
TGTGCCAGCAGCCGACAGGGTAGGACTGAAGCTTTCTTT
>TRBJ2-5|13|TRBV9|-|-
CASSVNSQETQYF
TGTGCCAGCAGCGTGAACAGCCAAGAGACCCAGTACTTC
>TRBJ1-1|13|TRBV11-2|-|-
CASSSGQNTEAFF
TGTGCCAGCAGCTCGGGACAGAACACTGAAGCTTTCTTT
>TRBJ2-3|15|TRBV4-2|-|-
CASSQRDRSTDTQYF
TGTGCCAGCAGCCAAAGAGACAGGAGCACAGATACGCAGTATTTT
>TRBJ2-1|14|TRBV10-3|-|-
CAISRGYSYNEQFF
TGTGCCATCAGCAGGGGTTACTCCTACAATGAGCAGTTCTTC